This is a list of T cell receptor beta chains from one sample in a study of CD8 T cells in ankylosing spondylitis. One entry per CDR3 protein results from TCRdb running MiXCR on the 5' RACE reads. The sample consists of fewer than 400,000 distinct CDR3 sequences, 20% to 25% of them appearing once. The sequenced sample consisted of blood, either unsorted or a sorted T cell fraction (not recorded which). Receptors were obtained from a male donor with ankylosing spondylitis. CDR3s include the opening cysteine and the closing phenylalanine or tryptophan. The D gene is left open where the match is weak. Some rows mark clone size as missing; the rest say once, few, many or name a class of expanded clone.

J gene: TRBJ2-7
clone size: many
D gene: .
V gene: TRBV15
CDR3 protein: CATSRVPGAGYEQYF
CDR3 DNA: TGTGCCACCAGCAGAGTTCCGGGGGCAGGATACGAGCAGTACTTC

J gene: TRBJ2-1
clone size: .
D gene: .
V gene: TRBV9
CDR3 protein: CASSVAVNSYNEQFF
CDR3 DNA: TGTGCCAGCAGCGTAGCGGTAAACTCCTACAATGAGCAGTTCTTC

J gene: TRBJ2-1
clone size: .
D gene: TRBD2
V gene: TRBV9
CDR3 protein: CASSAPGTSGVHSYNEQFF
CDR3 DNA: TGTGCCAGCAGCGCACCCGGGACTAGCGGGGTCCACTCCTACAATGAGCAGTTCTTC

J gene: TRBJ1-4
clone size: .
D gene: .
V gene: TRBV3-1
CDR3 protein: CASSQEPALGDVTEKLFF
CDR3 DNA: TGTGCCAGCAGCCAAGAACCCGCTTTGGGGGATGTCACTGAAAAACTGTTTTTT

J gene: TRBJ2-1
clone size: few
D gene: .
V gene: TRBV5-1
CDR3 protein: CASSLGWHNEQFF
CDR3 DNA: TGCGCCAGCAGCTTGGGCTGGCACAATGAGCAGTTCTTC

J gene: TRBJ2-1
clone size: few
D gene: .
V gene: TRBV20-1
CDR3 protein: CSADGSPNEQFF
CDR3 DNA: TGCAGTGCCGACGGGAGCCCCAATGAGCAGTTCTTC

J gene: TRBJ2-2
clone size: few
D gene: TRBD2
V gene: TRBV7-6
CDR3 protein: CASSLVGPSGSLTGELFF
CDR3 DNA: TGTGCCAGCAGCTTAGTCGGGCCTAGCGGGAGTCTCACCGGGGAGCTGTTTTTT

J gene: TRBJ2-5
clone size: few
D gene: TRBD2
V gene: TRBV9
CDR3 protein: CASSDTGTTEETQYF
CDR3 DNA: TGTGCCAGCAGCGATACCGGGACTACAGAAGAGACCCAGTACTTC

J gene: TRBJ1-2
clone size: .
D gene: .
V gene: TRBV7-3
CDR3 protein: CASSLYAGNDYGYTF
CDR3 DNA: TGTGCCAGCAGCTTATACGCGGGGAACGACTATGGCTACACCTTC

J gene: TRBJ1-1
clone size: few
D gene: .
V gene: TRBV7-9
CDR3 protein: CASSLDAGGAFF
CDR3 DNA: TGTGCCAGCAGCTTAGATGCCGGCGGAGCTTTCTTT

J gene: TRBJ1-1
clone size: few
D gene: .
V gene: TRBV5-1
CDR3 protein: CASYDGVNTEAFF
CDR3 DNA: TGCGCCAGTTACGACGGAGTGAACACTGAAGCTTTCTTT

J gene: TRBJ1-1
clone size: .
D gene: .
V gene: TRBV5-1
CDR3 protein: CASSPGGPVNTEAFF
CDR3 DNA: TGCGCCAGCTCCCCGGGGGGACCGGTGAACACTGAAGCTTTCTTT

J gene: TRBJ2-1
clone size: many
D gene: .
V gene: TRBV7-2
CDR3 protein: CASSLASGPYNEQFF
CDR3 DNA: TGTGCCAGCAGCTTAGCGAGCGGTCCCTACAATGAGCAGTTCTTC

J gene: TRBJ1-1
clone size: few
D gene: .
V gene: TRBV2
CDR3 protein: CASSTGWTEAFF
CDR3 DNA: TGTGCCAGCAGTACAGGGTGGACTGAAGCTTTCTTT

J gene: TRBJ2-2
clone size: few
D gene: .
V gene: TRBV5-1
CDR3 protein: CASSLGGRNTGELFF
CDR3 DNA: TGCGCCAGCAGCTTGGGAGGACGGAACACCGGGGAGCTGTTTTTT

J gene: TRBJ2-3
clone size: .
D gene: TRBD2
V gene: TRBV5-1
CDR3 protein: CASSLTRDSGGRNTQYF
CDR3 DNA: TGCGCCAGCAGCTTGACCAGGGATAGCGGGGGGCGGAATACGCAGTATTTT

J gene: TRBJ2-7
clone size: .
D gene: TRBD1
V gene: TRBV29-1
CDR3 protein: CSADRGHEQYF
CDR3 DNA: TGCAGCGCAGACAGGGGGCACGAGCAGTACTTC

J gene: TRBJ2-7
clone size: few
D gene: TRBD1
V gene: TRBV20-1
CDR3 protein: CSASRQGISYEQYF
CDR3 DNA: TGCAGTGCTAGCCGACAGGGTATCTCCTACGAGCAGTACTTC

J gene: TRBJ1-1
clone size: many
D gene: .
V gene: TRBV3-1
CDR3 protein: CASSRSDRRTEAFF
CDR3 DNA: TGTGCCAGCAGCCGATCGGACAGACGCACTGAAGCTTTCTTT

J gene: TRBJ2-7
clone size: many
D gene: TRBD1
V gene: TRBV6-5
CDR3 protein: CASSFDRDRQYF
CDR3 DNA: TGTGCCAGCAGTTTCGACCGGGACAGGCAGTACTTC

J gene: TRBJ2-5
clone size: few
D gene: .
V gene: TRBV7-8
CDR3 protein: CASSAHRAGQETQYF
CDR3 DNA: TGTGCCAGCAGCGCCCACAGGGCGGGCCAAGAGACCCAGTACTTC

J gene: TRBJ2-5
clone size: .
D gene: .
V gene: TRBV7-8
CDR3 protein: CASSLGLKVGETQYF
CDR3 DNA: TGTGCCAGCAGCTTAGGGCTTAAGGTCGGTGAGACCCAGTACTTC

J gene: TRBJ1-5
clone size: once
D gene: .
V gene: TRBV18
CDR3 protein: CASSPGAVNSNQPQHF
CDR3 DNA: TGTGCCAGCTCACCAGGGGCTGTCAATAGCAATCAGCCCCAGCATTTT

J gene: TRBJ2-1
clone size: few
D gene: .
V gene: TRBV14
CDR3 protein: CASSQDRLGGWGQFF
CDR3 DNA: TGTGCCAGCAGCCAAGATCGCCTAGGGGGGTGGGGGCAGTTCTTC

J gene: TRBJ1-3
clone size: .
D gene: .
V gene: TRBV12-3/TRBV12-4
CDR3 protein: CASSKTGAGNTIYF
CDR3 DNA: TGTGCCAGCAGTAAGACAGGCGCCGGAAACACCATATATTTT

J gene: TRBJ2-1
clone size: few
D gene: TRBD2
V gene: TRBV29-1
CDR3 protein: CSAGLAGTYNEQFF
CDR3 DNA: TGCAGCGCTGGACTAGCGGGAACCTACAATGAGCAGTTCTTC

J gene: TRBJ2-7
clone size: .
D gene: .
V gene: TRBV11-1
CDR3 protein: CAANPTSSSYEQYF
CDR3 DNA: TGTGCCGCCAACCCGACATCGAGCTCCTACGAGCAGTACTTC

J gene: TRBJ2-2
clone size: .
D gene: .
V gene: TRBV4-2
CDR3 protein: CASSLTPVGLLAGELFF
CDR3 DNA: TGTGCCAGCAGCCTCACCCCCGTCGGACTTTTGGCCGGGGAGCTGTTTTTT

J gene: TRBJ2-1
clone size: .
D gene: TRBD2
V gene: TRBV5-1
CDR3 protein: CASSSRLAGDRVNNEQFF
CDR3 DNA: TGCGCCAGCAGCTCCCGACTAGCGGGAGATAGGGTGAACAATGAGCAGTTCTTC

J gene: TRBJ2-3
clone size: .
D gene: .
V gene: TRBV10-3
CDR3 protein: CAISVDKSTDTQYF
CDR3 DNA: TGTGCCATCAGTGTGGACAAGAGCACAGATACGCAGTATTTT

J gene: TRBJ2-1
clone size: many
D gene: .
V gene: TRBV12-3/TRBV12-4
CDR3 protein: CASSPFEGSYNEQFF
CDR3 DNA: TGTGCCAGCAGCCCCTTTGAGGGCTCCTACAATGAGCAGTTCTTC

J gene: TRBJ1-2
clone size: .
D gene: .
V gene: TRBV15
CDR3 protein: CATSRDRAGAGGYTF
CDR3 DNA: TGTGCCACCAGCAGAGATAGAGCAGGAGCGGGAGGCTACACCTTC

J gene: TRBJ2-2
clone size: few
D gene: .
V gene: TRBV4-3
CDR3 protein: CASSQGDSANTGELFF
CDR3 DNA: TGCGCCAGCAGCCAAGGGGACTCAGCGAACACCGGGGAGCTGTTTTTT

J gene: TRBJ2-1
clone size: few
D gene: .
V gene: TRBV7-8
CDR3 protein: CASTTHGNAGDNEQFF
CDR3 DNA: TGTGCCAGCACCACCCACGGTAACGCGGGCGACAATGAGCAGTTCTTC

J gene: TRBJ2-1
clone size: few
D gene: .
V gene: TRBV27
CDR3 protein: CASSLFGTPPLNEQFF
CDR3 DNA: TGTGCCAGCAGTTTATTCGGGACCCCACCCCTCAATGAGCAGTTCTTC

J gene: TRBJ1-3
clone size: many
D gene: .
V gene: TRBV7-9
CDR3 protein: CASSPPTPTAGNTIYF
CDR3 DNA: TGTGCCAGCAGCCCACCCACTCCGACGGCCGGAAACACCATATATTTT

J gene: TRBJ2-7
clone size: .
D gene: .
V gene: TRBV7-9
CDR3 protein: CASSLRDLSYEQYF
CDR3 DNA: TGTGCCAGCAGCTTACGGGACTTATCCTACGAGCAGTACTTC

J gene: TRBJ2-3
clone size: .
D gene: .
V gene: TRBV9
CDR3 protein: CASSAGGEESDTQYF
CDR3 DNA: TGTGCCAGCAGCGCCGGTGGGGAGGAATCAGATACGCAGTATTTT

J gene: TRBJ2-3
clone size: few
D gene: .
V gene: TRBV5-6
CDR3 protein: CASSLAGLRTDTQYF
CDR3 DNA: TGTGCCAGCAGCTTGGCGGGACTCCGCACAGATACGCAGTATTTT

J gene: TRBJ1-5
clone size: few
D gene: .
V gene: TRBV4-1
CDR3 protein: CASSQDPRGGAQPQHF
CDR3 DNA: TGCGCCAGCAGCCAAGATCCCAGGGGTGGAGCTCAGCCCCAGCATTTT